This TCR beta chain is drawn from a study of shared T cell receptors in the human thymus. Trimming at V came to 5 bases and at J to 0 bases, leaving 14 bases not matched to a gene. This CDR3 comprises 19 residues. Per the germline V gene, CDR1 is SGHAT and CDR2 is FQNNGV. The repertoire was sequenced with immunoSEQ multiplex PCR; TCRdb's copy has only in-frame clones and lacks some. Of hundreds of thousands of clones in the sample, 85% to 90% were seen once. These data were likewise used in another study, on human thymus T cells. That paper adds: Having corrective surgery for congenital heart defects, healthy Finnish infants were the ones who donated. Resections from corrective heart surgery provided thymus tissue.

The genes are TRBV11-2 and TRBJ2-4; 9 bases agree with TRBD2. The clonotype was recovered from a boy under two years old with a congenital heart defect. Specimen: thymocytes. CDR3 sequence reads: CASSQPWTSERLAKNIQYF. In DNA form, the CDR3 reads TGTGCCAGCAGCCAACCGTGGACTAGCGAGAGACTAGCCAAAAACATTCAGTACTTC.